This T cell receptor (beta chain) comes out of a study of T cells in Graves' hyperthyroidism and ophthalmopathy. It was RNA transcripts that yielded the amplified TCR beta CDR3 regions. The TCR CDR3 was amplified in a first-round RT-PCR using the HTBI primer set. TCRdb called the multiplex PCR reads again in MiXCR, with one record for every CDR3 protein. Altogether roughly 420,000 distinct CDR3 sequences are present, roughly an eighth being singletons, with the ten largest covering 5.3%. Whole-study results and caveats: The model identified upcoming ophthalmopathy a median approximately six months ahead of onset. Most thyroid clonotypes that were expanded above 0.001 also turned up in blood. Ophthalmopathy was separated from stable hyperthyroidism by a 13 V-J model.

Germline-derived CDR1 and CDR2 are SGHAT and FQNNGV. The CDR3 has 14 amino acids. In regard to this clonotype: Its antigen is undetermined. A much larger clone differs by one base, so this may be a read error.

Sequenced material: blood. V and J are TRBV11-2 and TRBJ1-1; TRBD1 aligns across 7 bases. The TCR comes from a woman between 18 and 29 years old with Graves' hyperthyroidism. CDR3 DNA: TGTGCCAGCAGGACGACAGGGACCCGCACTGAAGCTCTCTTT. Amino acid sequence: CASRTTGTRTEALF.